Listed below are T cell receptor beta chains from one sample, sequenced in a study of blood T cell repertoires in COVID-19. Clones were sequenced by immunoSEQ multiplex PCR, and TCRdb holds only the in-frame ones, with some missing. Of approximately 120,000 clones listed, roughly 84% were seen once; the top ten hold 7.9%. Sample: peripheral blood. These receptors all stem from an elderly woman with active or convalescent COVID-19. CDR3s include the opening cysteine and the closing phenylalanine or tryptophan. The order of the fields is J gene, V gene, D gene, clone size, CDR3 protein, CDR3 DNA. The D gene is left open where the match is weak. Size values are once, few and many counts, or a class for expanded clones, and some rows have none.

j_call: TRBJ1-2
v_call: TRBV6-1
d_call: -
clone_size: -
cdr3_aa: CASSEDRFGEGYTF
cdr3_nt: TGTGCCAGCAGTGAAGATCGGTTTGGAGAGGGCTACACCTTC

j_call: TRBJ1-1
v_call: TRBV11-2
d_call: -
clone_size: -
cdr3_aa: CASSLVISRRTEAFF
cdr3_nt: TGTGCCAGCAGCTTAGTAATCTCTCGGAGGACTGAAGCTTTCTTT

j_call: TRBJ2-7
v_call: TRBV27
d_call: TRBD1
clone_size: -
cdr3_aa: CASSWDRGYEQYF
cdr3_nt: TGTGCCAGCAGTTGGGACAGGGGGTACGAGCAGTACTTC

j_call: TRBJ2-7
v_call: TRBV27
d_call: -
clone_size: -
cdr3_aa: CASSPTSDYEQYF
cdr3_nt: TGTGCCAGCAGCCCGACTAGTGACTACGAGCAGTACTTC

j_call: TRBJ1-5
v_call: TRBV28
d_call: TRBD1
clone_size: -
cdr3_aa: CASSLQGEGDQPQHF
cdr3_nt: TGTGCCAGCAGTTTACAGGGGGAAGGGGATCAGCCCCAGCATTTT

j_call: TRBJ2-7
v_call: TRBV11-2
d_call: TRBD1
clone_size: -
cdr3_aa: CASSSDRARAQYF
cdr3_nt: TGTGCCAGCAGCTCAGACAGGGCTCGCGCGCAGTACTTC

j_call: TRBJ1-2
v_call: TRBV24-1
d_call: -
clone_size: -
cdr3_aa: CATSDHNRANYGYTF
cdr3_nt: TGTGCCACCAGTGATCATAACAGGGCTAACTATGGCTACACCTTC

j_call: TRBJ2-1
v_call: TRBV7-3
d_call: TRBD2
clone_size: -
cdr3_aa: CASSLLAGGHNEQFF
cdr3_nt: TGTGCCAGCAGCTTACTAGCGGGAGGCCACAATGAGCAGTTCTTC

j_call: TRBJ2-1
v_call: TRBV3-1/TRBV3-2
d_call: TRBD2
clone_size: -
cdr3_aa: CASSQVQAGVYNEQFF
cdr3_nt: TGTGCCAGCAGCCAAGTTCAAGCGGGAGTTTACAATGAGCAGTTCTTC

j_call: TRBJ1-5
v_call: TRBV5-6
d_call: -
clone_size: -
cdr3_aa: CASSLAGDQPQHF
cdr3_nt: TGTGCCAGCAGCTTGGCCGGGGATCAGCCCCAGCATTTT

j_call: TRBJ1-6
v_call: TRBV9
d_call: -
clone_size: -
cdr3_aa: CASSVEGHNNSPLHF
cdr3_nt: TGTGCCAGCAGCGTAGAGGGACACAATAATTCACCCCTCCACTTT

j_call: TRBJ2-7
v_call: TRBV3-1/TRBV3-2
d_call: TRBD1
clone_size: -
cdr3_aa: CASSQVLGTVGEQYF
cdr3_nt: TGTGCCAGCAGCCAAGTTCTAGGGACAGTGGGCGAGCAGTACTTC

j_call: TRBJ1-1
v_call: TRBV28
d_call: -
clone_size: -
cdr3_aa: CAIRFTDSRTEAFF
cdr3_nt: TGTGCCATCCGCTTTACGGACAGCCGCACTGAAGCTTTCTTT

j_call: TRBJ2-3
v_call: TRBV19
d_call: -
clone_size: -
cdr3_aa: CASSMVRARNTDTQYF
cdr3_nt: TGTGCCAGTAGTATGGTCAGGGCCCGAAACACAGATACGCAGTATTTT

j_call: TRBJ2-5
v_call: TRBV19
d_call: -
clone_size: -
cdr3_aa: CASSIDLAQETQYF
cdr3_nt: TGTGCCAGTAGTATAGACCTAGCGCAAGAGACCCAGTACTTC

j_call: TRBJ1-1
v_call: TRBV28
d_call: TRBD1
clone_size: -
cdr3_aa: CASSRGTDTEAFF
cdr3_nt: TGTGCCAGCAGCAGAGGGACAGACACTGAAGCTTTCTTT

j_call: TRBJ2-2
v_call: TRBV11-2
d_call: -
clone_size: few
cdr3_aa: CASSPRAVANTGELFF
cdr3_nt: TGTGCCAGCAGCCCCCGAGCGGTCGCGAACACCGGGGAGCTGTTTTTT

j_call: TRBJ2-1
v_call: TRBV5-1
d_call: -
clone_size: -
cdr3_aa: CASSLSIGDEQFF
cdr3_nt: TGCGCCAGCAGCTTGTCCATAGGGGATGAGCAGTTCTTC

j_call: TRBJ1-1
v_call: TRBV20-1
d_call: -
clone_size: -
cdr3_aa: CSAGAIEAFF
cdr3_nt: TGCAGTGCGGGGGCTATAGAAGCTTTCTTT

j_call: TRBJ2-7
v_call: TRBV9
d_call: TRBD2
clone_size: -
cdr3_aa: CASSVGLAGSYEQYF
cdr3_nt: TGTGCCAGCAGCGTGGGGCTAGCGGGATCCTACGAGCAGTACTTC

j_call: TRBJ2-7
v_call: TRBV4-2
d_call: -
clone_size: -
cdr3_aa: CASSQGVQRGKGSYEQYF
cdr3_nt: TGTGCCAGCAGCCAAGGTGTCCAGCGCGGGAAAGGCTCCTACGAGCAGTACTTC

j_call: TRBJ2-7
v_call: TRBV4-2
d_call: -
clone_size: once
cdr3_aa: CASSQLAGFYEQYF
cdr3_nt: TGTGCCAGCAGCCAACTTGCGGGATTCTACGAGCAGTACTTC

j_call: TRBJ1-1
v_call: TRBV4-2
d_call: TRBD1
clone_size: -
cdr3_aa: CASSQDRDRGEAFF
cdr3_nt: TGTGCCAGCAGCCAAGATAGGGACAGGGGGGAAGCTTTCTTT

j_call: TRBJ1-1
v_call: TRBV28
d_call: -
clone_size: few
cdr3_aa: CASSLGGTNTEAFF
cdr3_nt: TGTGCCAGCAGTTTAGGAGGGACGAACACTGAAGCTTTCTTT

j_call: TRBJ1-3
v_call: TRBV5-1
d_call: -
clone_size: -
cdr3_aa: CASSLEAGYGNTIYF
cdr3_nt: TGCGCCAGCAGCTTGGAGGCGGGGTACGGAAACACCATATATTTT

j_call: TRBJ2-3
v_call: TRBV27
d_call: -
clone_size: -
cdr3_aa: CASSLTGTLRTDTQYF
cdr3_nt: TGTGCCAGCAGTTTAACCGGGACTCTTCGCACAGATACGCAGTATTTT

j_call: TRBJ1-2
v_call: TRBV28
d_call: -
clone_size: once
cdr3_aa: CASSPPGFYGYTF
cdr3_nt: TGTGCCAGCAGTCCGCCAGGGTTCTATGGCTACACCTTC

j_call: TRBJ1-2
v_call: TRBV5-4
d_call: -
clone_size: -
cdr3_aa: CASSLAGSLGVYGYTF
cdr3_nt: TGTGCCAGCAGCTTGGCTGGTTCCCTCGGGGTCTATGGCTACACCTTC

j_call: TRBJ2-2
v_call: TRBV5-1
d_call: -
clone_size: few
cdr3_aa: CASSLAGVFGEGSTGELFF
cdr3_nt: TGCGCCAGCAGCTTGGCCGGGGTCTTCGGCGAAGGATCTACCGGGGAGCTGTTTTTT

j_call: TRBJ2-1
v_call: TRBV9
d_call: -
clone_size: -
cdr3_aa: CASSPSGGSYNEQFF
cdr3_nt: TGTGCCAGCAGCCCCTCAGGAGGGTCCTACAATGAGCAGTTCTTC

j_call: TRBJ1-1
v_call: TRBV7-2
d_call: -
clone_size: -
cdr3_aa: CASSLTGNTEAFF
cdr3_nt: TGTGCCAGCAGCTTAACAGGGAACACTGAAGCTTTCTTT

j_call: TRBJ2-7
v_call: TRBV2
d_call: TRBD2
clone_size: -
cdr3_aa: CASREREGNYEQYF
cdr3_nt: TGTGCCAGCAGGGAGCGGGAGGGTAACTACGAGCAGTACTTC

j_call: TRBJ1-6
v_call: TRBV28
d_call: TRBD1
clone_size: -
cdr3_aa: CASSIRTGSMNSPLHF
cdr3_nt: TGTGCCAGCAGCATACGGACAGGGAGTATGAATTCACCCCTCCACTTT

j_call: TRBJ2-7
v_call: TRBV19
d_call: -
clone_size: few
cdr3_aa: CASTYPGLLYEQYF
cdr3_nt: TGTGCCAGTACTTACCCGGGACTCCTCTACGAGCAGTACTTC

j_call: TRBJ1-4
v_call: TRBV19
d_call: TRBD1
clone_size: -
cdr3_aa: CASSILDREDEKLFF
cdr3_nt: TGTGCCAGTAGTATCCTAGACAGGGAGGATGAAAAACTGTTTTTT